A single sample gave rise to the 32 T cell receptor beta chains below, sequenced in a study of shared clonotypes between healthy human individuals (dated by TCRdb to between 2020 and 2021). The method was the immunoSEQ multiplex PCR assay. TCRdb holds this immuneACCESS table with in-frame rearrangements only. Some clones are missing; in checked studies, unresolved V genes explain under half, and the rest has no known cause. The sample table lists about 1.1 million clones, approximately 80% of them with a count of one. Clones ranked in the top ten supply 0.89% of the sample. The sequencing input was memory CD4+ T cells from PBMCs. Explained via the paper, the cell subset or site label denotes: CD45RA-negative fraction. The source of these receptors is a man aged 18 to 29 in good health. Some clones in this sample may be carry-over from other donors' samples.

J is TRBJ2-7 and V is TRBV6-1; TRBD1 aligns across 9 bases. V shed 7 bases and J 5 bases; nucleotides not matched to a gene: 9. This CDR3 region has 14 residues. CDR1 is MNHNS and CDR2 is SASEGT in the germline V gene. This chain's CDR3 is CASKLGQGWDEQYF. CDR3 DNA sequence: TGTGCCAGCAAGCTAGGACAGGGGTGGGACGAGCAGTACTTC.

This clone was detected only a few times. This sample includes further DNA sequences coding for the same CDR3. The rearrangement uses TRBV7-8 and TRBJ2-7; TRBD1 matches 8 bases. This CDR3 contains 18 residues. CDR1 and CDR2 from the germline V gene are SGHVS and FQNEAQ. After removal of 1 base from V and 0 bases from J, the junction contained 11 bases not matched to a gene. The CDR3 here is CASSLELGDRTYSYEQYF. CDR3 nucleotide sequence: TGTGCCAGCAGCTTAGAATTAGGGGACAGGACATACTCCTACGAGCAGTACTTC.

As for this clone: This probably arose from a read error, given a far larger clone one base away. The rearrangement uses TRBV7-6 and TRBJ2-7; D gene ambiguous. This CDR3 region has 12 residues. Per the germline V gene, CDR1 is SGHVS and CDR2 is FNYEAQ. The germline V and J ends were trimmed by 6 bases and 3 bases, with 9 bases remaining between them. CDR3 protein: CASSSWSYEQYF. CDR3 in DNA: TGTGCCAGCAGTTCCTGGAGCTACGAGCAGTACTTC.

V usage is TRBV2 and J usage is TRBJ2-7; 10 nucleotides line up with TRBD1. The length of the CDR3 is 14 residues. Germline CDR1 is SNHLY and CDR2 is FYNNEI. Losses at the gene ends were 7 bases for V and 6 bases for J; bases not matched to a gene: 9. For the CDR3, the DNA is TGTGCCAGCAAGACCGGGACAGGGGCTTCCGAGCAGTACTTC. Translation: CASKTGTGASEQYF.

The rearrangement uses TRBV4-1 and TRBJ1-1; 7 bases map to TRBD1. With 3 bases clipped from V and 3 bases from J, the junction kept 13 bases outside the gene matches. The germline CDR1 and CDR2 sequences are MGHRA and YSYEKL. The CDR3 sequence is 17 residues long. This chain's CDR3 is CASSQDDRQGADTEAFF. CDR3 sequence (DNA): TGCGCCAGCAGCCAGGATGATAGACAGGGTGCGGACACTGAAGCTTTCTTT.

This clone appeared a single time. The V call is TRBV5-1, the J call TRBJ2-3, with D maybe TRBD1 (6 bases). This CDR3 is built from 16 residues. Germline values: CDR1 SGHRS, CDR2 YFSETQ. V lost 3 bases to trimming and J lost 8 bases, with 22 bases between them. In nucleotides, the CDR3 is TGCGCCAGCAGCTCTCTTGGGGGCCTTTCGGCGGGTACGCAGTATTTT. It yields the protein CASSSLGGLSAGTQYF.

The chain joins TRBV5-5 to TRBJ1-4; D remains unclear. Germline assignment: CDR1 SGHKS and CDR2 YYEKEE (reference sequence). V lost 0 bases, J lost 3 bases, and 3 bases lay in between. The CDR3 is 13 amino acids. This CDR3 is CASSLVANEKLFF. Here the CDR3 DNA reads TGTGCCAGCAGCTTGGTCGCTAATGAAAAACTGTTTTTT.

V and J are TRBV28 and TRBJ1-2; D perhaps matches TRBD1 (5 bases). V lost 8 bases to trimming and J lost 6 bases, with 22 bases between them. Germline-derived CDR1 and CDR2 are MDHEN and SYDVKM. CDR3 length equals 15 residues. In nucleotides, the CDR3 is TGTGCCAGCGGGGGTGGAGGGGCGCTTCAAAATGGCTACACCTTC. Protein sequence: CASGGGGALQNGYTF.

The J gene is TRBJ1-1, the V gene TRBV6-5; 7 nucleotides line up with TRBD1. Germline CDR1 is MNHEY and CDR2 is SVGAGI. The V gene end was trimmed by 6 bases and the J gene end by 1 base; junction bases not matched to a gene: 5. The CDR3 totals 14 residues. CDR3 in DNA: TGTGCCAGCAGGAGGACAGGCCGGAACACTGAAGCTTTCTTT. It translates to CASRRTGRNTEAFF.

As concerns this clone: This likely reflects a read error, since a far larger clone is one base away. As DNA, the CDR3 is TGCAGCGTTTCAGGGGGCCCAGGGTATGGCTACACCTTC. Amino acid sequence: CSVSGGPGYGYTF. The chain employs TRBV29-1 and TRBJ1-2; 8 bases line up with TRBD1. J lost 5 bases, V lost 5 bases, and 7 bases had no gene match. The germline V gene has CDR1 SQVTM and CDR2 ANQGSEA. The CDR3 is 13 amino acids.

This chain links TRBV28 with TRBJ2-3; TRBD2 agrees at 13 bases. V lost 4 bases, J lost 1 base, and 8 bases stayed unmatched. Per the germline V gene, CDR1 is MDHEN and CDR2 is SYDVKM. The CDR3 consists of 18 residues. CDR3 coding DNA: TGTGCCAGCAGTTCCATAAGGACTAGCGGGAGTGGCACAGATACGCAGTATTTT. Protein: CASSSIRTSGSGTDTQYF.

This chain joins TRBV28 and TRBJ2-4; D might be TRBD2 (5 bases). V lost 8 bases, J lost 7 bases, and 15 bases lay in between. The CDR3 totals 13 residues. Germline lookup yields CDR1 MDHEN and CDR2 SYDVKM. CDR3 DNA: TGTGCCAGCCGAAACGGGGTGAACAACATTCAGTACTTC. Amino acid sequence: CASRNGVNNIQYF.

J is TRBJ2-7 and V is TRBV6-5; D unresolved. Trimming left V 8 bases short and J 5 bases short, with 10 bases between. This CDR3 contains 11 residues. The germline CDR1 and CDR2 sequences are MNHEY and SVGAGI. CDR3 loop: CASRKNNEQYF. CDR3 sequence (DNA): TGTGCCAGCCGTAAAAACAACGAGCAGTACTTC.

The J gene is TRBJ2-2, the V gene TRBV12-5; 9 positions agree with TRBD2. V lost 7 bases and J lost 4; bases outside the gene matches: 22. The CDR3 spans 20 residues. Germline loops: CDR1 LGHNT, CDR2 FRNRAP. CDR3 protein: CASATTGGGSSGRITGELFF. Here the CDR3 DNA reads TGTGCTAGTGCCACCACTGGGGGGGGGAGTAGCGGGAGAATCACCGGGGAGCTGTTTTTT.

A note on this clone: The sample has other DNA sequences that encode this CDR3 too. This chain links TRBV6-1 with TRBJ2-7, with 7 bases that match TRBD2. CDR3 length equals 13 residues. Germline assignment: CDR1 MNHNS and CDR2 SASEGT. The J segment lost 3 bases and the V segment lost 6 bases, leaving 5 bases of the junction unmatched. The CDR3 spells CASSPGLNYEQYF. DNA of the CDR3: TGTGCCAGCAGCCCGGGACTAAACTACGAGCAGTACTTC.

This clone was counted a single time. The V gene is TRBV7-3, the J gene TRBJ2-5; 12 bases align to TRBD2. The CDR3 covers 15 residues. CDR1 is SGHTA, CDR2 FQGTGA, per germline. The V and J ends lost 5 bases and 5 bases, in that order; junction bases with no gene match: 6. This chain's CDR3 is CASSPTSGRWETQYF. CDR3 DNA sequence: TGTGCCAGCAGCCCCACTAGCGGGAGGTGGGAGACCCAGTACTTC. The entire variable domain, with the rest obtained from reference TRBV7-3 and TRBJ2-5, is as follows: GAGVSQTPSNKVTEKGKYVELRCDPISGHTALYWYRQSLGQGPEFLIYFQGTGAADDSGLPNDRFFAVRPEGSVSTLKIQRTERGDSAVYLCASSPTSGRWETQYFGPGTRLLVL.

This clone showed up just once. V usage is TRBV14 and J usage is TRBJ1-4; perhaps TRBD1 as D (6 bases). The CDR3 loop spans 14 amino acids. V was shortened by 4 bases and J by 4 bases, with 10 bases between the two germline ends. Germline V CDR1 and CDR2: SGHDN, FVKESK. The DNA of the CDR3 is TGTGCCAGCAGCCTGGGGGCATATAATGAAAAACTGTTTTTT. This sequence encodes CASSLGAYNEKLFF.

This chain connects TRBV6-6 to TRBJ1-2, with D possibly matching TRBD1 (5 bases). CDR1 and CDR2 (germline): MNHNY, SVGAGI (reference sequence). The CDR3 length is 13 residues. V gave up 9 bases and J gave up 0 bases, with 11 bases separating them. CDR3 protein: CASTRDSNYGYTF. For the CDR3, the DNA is TGTGCCAGTACCAGGGATTCTAACTATGGCTACACCTTC.

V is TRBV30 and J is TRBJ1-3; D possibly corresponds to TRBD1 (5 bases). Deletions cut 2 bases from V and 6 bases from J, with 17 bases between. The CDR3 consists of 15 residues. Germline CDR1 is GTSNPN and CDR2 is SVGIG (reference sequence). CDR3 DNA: TGTGCCTGGAGTCGGGCAGGGAGGCCGGTAAACACCATATATTTT. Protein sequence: CAWSRAGRPVNTIYF.

The CDR3 reads CASSQGGSTNYGYTF. CDR3 DNA: TGTGCCAGCAGCCAAGGGGGTAGTACGAACTATGGCTACACCTTC. The chain recombines TRBV4-2 with TRBJ1-2; unclear D gene. In germline, CDR1 is LGHNA, CDR2 YNFKEQ. Trimming stripped 1 base from V and 2 bases from J, with 11 bases between. The CDR3 runs to 15 residues.

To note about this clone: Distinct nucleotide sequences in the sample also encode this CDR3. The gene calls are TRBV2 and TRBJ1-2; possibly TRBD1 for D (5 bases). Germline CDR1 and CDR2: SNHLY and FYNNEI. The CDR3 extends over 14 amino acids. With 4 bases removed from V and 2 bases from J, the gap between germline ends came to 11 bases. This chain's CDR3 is CASSGQGANYGYTF. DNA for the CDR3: TGTGCCAGCAGTGGGCAGGGAGCGAACTATGGCTACACCTTC.

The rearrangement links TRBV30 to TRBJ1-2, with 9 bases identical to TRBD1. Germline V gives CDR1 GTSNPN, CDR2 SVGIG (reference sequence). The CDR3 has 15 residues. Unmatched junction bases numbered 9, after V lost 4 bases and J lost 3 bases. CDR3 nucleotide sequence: TGTGCCTGGACCACCGGGACAGGGAGCGACTATGGCTACACCTTC. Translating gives CAWTTGTGSDYGYTF.

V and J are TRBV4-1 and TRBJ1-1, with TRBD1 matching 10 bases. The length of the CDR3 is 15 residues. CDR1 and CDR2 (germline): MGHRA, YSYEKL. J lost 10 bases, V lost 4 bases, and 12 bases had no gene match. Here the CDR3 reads CASSRTPGTGDVAFF. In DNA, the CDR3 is TGCGCCAGCAGCCGGACCCCCGGGACAGGGGATGTAGCTTTCTTT.

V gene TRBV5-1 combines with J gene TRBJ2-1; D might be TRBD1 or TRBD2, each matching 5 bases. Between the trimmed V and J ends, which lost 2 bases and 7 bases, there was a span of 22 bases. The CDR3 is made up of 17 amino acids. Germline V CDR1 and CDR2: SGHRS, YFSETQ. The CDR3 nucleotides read TGCGCCAGCAGCTTTCCCCCGACAGACACTAGGCTTAATGAGCAGTTCTTC. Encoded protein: CASSFPPTDTRLNEQFF. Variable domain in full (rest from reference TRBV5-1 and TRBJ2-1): KAGVTQTPRYLIKTRGQQVTLSCSPISGHRSVSWYQQTPGQGLQFLFEYFSETQRNKGNFPGRFSGRQFSNSRSEMNVSTLELGDSALYLCASSFPPTDTRLNEQFFGPGTRLTVL.

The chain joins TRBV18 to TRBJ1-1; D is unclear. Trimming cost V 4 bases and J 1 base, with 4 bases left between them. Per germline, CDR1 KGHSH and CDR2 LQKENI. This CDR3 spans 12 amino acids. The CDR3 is CASSRSNTEAFF. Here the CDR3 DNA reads TGTGCCAGCTCACGCTCGAACACTGAAGCTTTCTTT.

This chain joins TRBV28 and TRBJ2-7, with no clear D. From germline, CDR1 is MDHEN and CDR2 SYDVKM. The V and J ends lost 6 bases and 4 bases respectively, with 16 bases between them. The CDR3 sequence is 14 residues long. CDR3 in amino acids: CASRSSGASYEQYF. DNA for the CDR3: TGTGCCAGCAGGTCTTCAGGAGCCTCGTACGAGCAGTACTTC.

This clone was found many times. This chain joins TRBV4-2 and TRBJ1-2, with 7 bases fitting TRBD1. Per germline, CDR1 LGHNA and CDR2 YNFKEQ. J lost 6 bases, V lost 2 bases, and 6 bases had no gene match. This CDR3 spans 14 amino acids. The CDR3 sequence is CASSQTTGWDGYTF. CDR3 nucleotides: TGTGCCAGCAGCCAAACGACAGGGTGGGATGGCTACACCTTC.

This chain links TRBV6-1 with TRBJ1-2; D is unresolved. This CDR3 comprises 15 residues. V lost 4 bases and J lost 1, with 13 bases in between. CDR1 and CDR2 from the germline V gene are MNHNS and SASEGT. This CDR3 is CASSVTGRFNYGYTF. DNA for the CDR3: TGTGCCAGCAGTGTTACTGGACGGTTTAACTATGGCTACACCTTC.

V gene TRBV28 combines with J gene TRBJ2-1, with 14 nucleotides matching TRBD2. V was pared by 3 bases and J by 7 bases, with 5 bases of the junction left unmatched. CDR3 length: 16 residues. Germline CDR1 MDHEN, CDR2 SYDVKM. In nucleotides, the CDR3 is TGTGCCAGCAGTTTCCAAAGACTAGCGGGAGGGAATGAGCAGTTCTTC. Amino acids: CASSFQRLAGGNEQFF.

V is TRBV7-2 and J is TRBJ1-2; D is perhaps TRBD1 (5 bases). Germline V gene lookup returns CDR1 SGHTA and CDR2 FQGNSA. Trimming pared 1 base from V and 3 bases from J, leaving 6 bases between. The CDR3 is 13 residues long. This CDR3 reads CASSLVGDYGYTF. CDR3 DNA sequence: TGTGCCAGCAGCTTAGTAGGGGACTATGGCTACACCTTC.

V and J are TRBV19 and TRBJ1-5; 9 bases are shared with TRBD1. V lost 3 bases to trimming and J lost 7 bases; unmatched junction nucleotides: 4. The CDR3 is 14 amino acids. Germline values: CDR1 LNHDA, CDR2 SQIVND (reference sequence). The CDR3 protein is CASSITGGVQPQHF. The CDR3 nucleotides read TGTGCCAGTAGTATCACAGGGGGCGTCCAGCCCCAGCATTTT.

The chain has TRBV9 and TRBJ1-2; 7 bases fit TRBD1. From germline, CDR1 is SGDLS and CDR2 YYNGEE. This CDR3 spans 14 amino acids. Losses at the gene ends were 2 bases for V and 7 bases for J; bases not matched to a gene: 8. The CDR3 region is CASSVGQAVGGYTF. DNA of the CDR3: TGTGCCAGCAGCGTCGGACAGGCGGTCGGTGGCTACACCTTC. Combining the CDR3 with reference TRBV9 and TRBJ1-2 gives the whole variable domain DSGVTQTPKHLITATGQRVTLRCSPRSGDLSVYWYQQSLDQGLQFLIQYYNGEERAKGNILERFSAQQFPDLHSELNLSSLELGDSALYFCASSVGQAVGGYTFGSGTRLTVV.